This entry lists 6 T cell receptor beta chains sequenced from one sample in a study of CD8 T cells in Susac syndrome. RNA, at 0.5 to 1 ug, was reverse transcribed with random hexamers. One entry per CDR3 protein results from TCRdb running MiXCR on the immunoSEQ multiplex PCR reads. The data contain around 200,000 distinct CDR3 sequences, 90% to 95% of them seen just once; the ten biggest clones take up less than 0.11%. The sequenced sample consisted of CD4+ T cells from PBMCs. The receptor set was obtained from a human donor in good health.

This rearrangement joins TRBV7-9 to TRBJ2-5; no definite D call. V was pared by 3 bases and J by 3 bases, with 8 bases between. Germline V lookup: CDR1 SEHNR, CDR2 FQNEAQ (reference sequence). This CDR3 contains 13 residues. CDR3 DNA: TGTGCCAGCAGCTTCGGTGGCAAAGAGACCCAGTACTTC. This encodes CASSFGGKETQYF.

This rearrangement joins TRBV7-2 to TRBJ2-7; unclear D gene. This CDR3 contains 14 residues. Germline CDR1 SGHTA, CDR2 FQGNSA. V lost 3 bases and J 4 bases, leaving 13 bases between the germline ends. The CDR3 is CASSFSGHGYEQYF. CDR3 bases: TGTGCCAGCAGCTTTTCCGGCCACGGGTACGAGCAGTACTTC.

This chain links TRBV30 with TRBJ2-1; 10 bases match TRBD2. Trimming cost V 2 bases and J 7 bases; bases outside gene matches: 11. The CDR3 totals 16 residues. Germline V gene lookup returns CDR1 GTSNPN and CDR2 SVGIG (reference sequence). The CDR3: CAWSQTLAGEGNEQFF. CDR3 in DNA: TGTGCCTGGAGTCAAACTCTAGCGGGAGAAGGAAATGAGCAGTTCTTC.

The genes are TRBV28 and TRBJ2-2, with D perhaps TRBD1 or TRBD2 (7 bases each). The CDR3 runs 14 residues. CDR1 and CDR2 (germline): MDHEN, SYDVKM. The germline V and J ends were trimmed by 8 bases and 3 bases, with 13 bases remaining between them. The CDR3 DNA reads TGTGCCAGCCACAGGGGAGGGGACACCGGGGAGCTGTTTTTT. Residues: CASHRGGDTGELFF.

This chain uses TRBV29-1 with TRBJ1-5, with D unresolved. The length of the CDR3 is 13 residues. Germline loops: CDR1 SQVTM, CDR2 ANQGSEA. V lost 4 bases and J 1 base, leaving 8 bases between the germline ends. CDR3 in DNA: TGCAGCGTTGCTGGTTTCAGCAATCAGCCCCAGCATTTT. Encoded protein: CSVAGFSNQPQHF.

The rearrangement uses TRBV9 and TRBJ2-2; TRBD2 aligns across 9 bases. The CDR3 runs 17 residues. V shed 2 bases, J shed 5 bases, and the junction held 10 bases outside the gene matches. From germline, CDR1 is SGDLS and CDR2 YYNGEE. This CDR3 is CASSVGLAGDWTGELFF. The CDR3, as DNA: TGTGCCAGCAGCGTGGGTTTAGCGGGAGATTGGACCGGGGAGCTGTTTTTT.